This paragraph covers one TCR beta chain sequence. Sequence at one end of the junction differs from germline and may be a read error. Arm-PCR with iRepertoire HTBI primers amplified the CDR3 regions for these TCR beta libraries. One entry per CDR3 protein, called by TCRdb with MiXCR from the multiplex PCR reads. This sample has about 540,000 distinct CDR3 sequences, with 13% found just once. The data are from a study of regulatory T cells in long-lasting Graves disease. In germline, CDR1 is DFQATT, CDR2 SNEGSKA (reference sequence). The CDR3 consists of 13 residues. Time point here: newly diagnosed GD, antithyroid drugs for less than 3 months. Construction of the TCR library relied on RNA isolated from PBMCs. These data were also filed under a second study, of T cells in Graves' hyperthyroidism and ophthalmopathy. That source adds: The HTBI primer set served for first-round RT-PCR of the TCR CDR3. The majority of expanded thyroid clonotypes above 0.001 also appeared in blood.

The material was peripheral blood mononuclear cells (PBMCs), obtained at new diagnosis, from a patient treated with antithyroid drugs. The chain employs TRBV20-1 and TRBJ2-7, with TRBD1 matching over 10 bases. This TCR derives from a young man with Graves disease. The CDR3 reads CSARGQGEVEQYF. DNA of the CDR3: TGCAGTGCCAGAGGACAGGGGGAGGTCGAGCAGTACTTC.